This T cell receptor beta chain was identified in a study of identifying expanded T cells in peripheral blood. Assay: immunoSEQ multiplex PCR; the TCRdb copy retains only in-frame clones and omits some. The sample gives tens of thousands of clones, about four fifths of which show up once; approximately 19% is in the top ten. Germline V gene data show CDR1 as SQVTM and CDR2 as ANQGSEA. V lost 3 bases to trimming and J lost 8 bases, with 13 bases between them. The CDR3 extends over 12 amino acids. Material for sequencing was blood. The origin of this receptor is a person aged 18-69 years in good health. This chain uses TRBV29-1 with TRBJ1-2, with D possibly TRBD1 on 6 matching bases. The CDR3 protein is CSVDPTGYGYTF. CDR3 nucleotide sequence: TGCAGCGTTGACCCCACAGGGTACGGCTACACCTTC. The full variable domain, rest sourced from reference TRBV29-1 and TRBJ1-2, is SAVISQKPSRDICQRGTSLTIQCQVDSQVTMMFWYRQQPGQSLTLIATANQGSEATYESGFVIDKFPISRPNLTFSTLTVSNMSPEDSSIYLCSVDPTGYGYTFGSGTRLTVV.